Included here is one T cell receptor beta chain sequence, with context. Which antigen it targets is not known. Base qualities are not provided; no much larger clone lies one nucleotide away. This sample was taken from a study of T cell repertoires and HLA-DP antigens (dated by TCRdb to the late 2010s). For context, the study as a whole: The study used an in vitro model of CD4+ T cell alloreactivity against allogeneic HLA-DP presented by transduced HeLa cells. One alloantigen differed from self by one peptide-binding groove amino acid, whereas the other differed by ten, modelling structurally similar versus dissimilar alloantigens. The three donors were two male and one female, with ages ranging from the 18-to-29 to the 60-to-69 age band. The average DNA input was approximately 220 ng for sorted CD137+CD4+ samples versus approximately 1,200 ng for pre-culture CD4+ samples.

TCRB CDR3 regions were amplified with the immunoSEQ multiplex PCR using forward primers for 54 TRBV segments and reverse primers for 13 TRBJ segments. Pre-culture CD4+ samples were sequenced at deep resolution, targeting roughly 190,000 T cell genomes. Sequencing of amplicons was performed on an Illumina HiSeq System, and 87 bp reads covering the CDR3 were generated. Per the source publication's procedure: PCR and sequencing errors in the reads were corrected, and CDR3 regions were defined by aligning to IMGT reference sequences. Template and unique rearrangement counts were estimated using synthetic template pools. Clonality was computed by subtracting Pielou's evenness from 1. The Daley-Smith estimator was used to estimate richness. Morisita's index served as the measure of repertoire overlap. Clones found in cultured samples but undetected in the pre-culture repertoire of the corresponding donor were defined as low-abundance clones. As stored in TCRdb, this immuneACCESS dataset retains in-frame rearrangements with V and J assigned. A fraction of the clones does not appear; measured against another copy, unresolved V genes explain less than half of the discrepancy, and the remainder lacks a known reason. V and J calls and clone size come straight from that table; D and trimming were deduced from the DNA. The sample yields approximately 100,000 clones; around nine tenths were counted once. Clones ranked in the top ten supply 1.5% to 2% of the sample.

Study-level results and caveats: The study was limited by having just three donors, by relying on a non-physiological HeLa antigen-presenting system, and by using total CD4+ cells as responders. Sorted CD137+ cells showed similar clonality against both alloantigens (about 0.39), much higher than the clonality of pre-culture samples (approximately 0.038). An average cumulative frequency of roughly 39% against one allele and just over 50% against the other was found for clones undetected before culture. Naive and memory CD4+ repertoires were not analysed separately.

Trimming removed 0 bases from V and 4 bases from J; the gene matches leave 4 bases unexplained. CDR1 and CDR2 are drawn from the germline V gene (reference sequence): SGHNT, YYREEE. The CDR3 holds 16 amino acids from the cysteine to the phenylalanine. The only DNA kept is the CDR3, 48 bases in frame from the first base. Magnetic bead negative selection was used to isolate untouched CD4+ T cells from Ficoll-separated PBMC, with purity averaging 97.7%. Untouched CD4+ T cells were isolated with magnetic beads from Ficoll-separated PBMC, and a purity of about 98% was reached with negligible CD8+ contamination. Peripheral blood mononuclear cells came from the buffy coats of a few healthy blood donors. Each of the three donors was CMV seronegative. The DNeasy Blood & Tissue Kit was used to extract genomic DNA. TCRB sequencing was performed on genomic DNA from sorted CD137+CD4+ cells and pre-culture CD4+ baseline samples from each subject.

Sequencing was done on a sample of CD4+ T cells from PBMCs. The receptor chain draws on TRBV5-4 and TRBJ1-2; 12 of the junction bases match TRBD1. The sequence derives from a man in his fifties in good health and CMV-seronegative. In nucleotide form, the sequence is TGTGCCAGCAGCTTGGGGGGACAGGGGGCCGTCTATGGCTACACCTTC. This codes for CASSLGGQGAVYGYTF.